These 27 T cell receptor beta chains share one sample of origin, sequenced in a study of long-term antiretroviral therapy in people with HIV. This was the immunoSEQ v3.0 assay at survey level. The protocol was immunoSEQ multiplex PCR, while the TCRdb copy is restricted to in-frame clones and leaves out a portion. Counted here are about 21,000 clones, 80% to 90% occurring once; the ten biggest clones make up about 9%. The material was unsorted PBMCs, obtained 0.2 years before starting antiretroviral therapy. The receptors derive from a man aged 18 to 29 with HIV.

This clone was detected a few times. The V and J genes are TRBV9 and TRBJ1-2; TRBD1 might be the D (5 bases). The germline gives CDR1 SGDLS, CDR2 YYNGEE. Trimming left V 1 base short and J 4 bases short, with 8 bases between. The CDR3 covers 13 residues. CDR3 in DNA: TGTGCCAGCAGCGTATCTGGGGGCTATGGCTACACCTTC. Its translation is CASSVSGGYGYTF. Supplemented by reference TRBV9 and TRBJ1-2, the full variable domain reads DSGVTQTPKHLITATGQRVTLRCSPRSGDLSVYWYQQSLDQGLQFLIQYYNGEERAKGNILERFSAQQFPDLHSELNLSSLELGDSALYFCASSVSGGYGYTFGSGTRLTVV.

The chain couples TRBV7-9 to TRBJ2-7, with TRBD1 matching over 11 bases. The CDR3 sequence is 16 residues long. CDR1 is SEHNR and CDR2 is FQNEAQ in the germline V gene (reference sequence). The V and J ends lost 6 bases and 0 bases, in that order; junction bases with no gene match: 7. For the CDR3, the DNA is TGTGCCAGCAGGGACAGGGGGCGAAACCCCTCCTACGAGCAGTACTTC. This codes for CASRDRGRNPSYEQYF.

This rearrangement joins TRBV12-5 to TRBJ1-1; tentative D call: TRBD1 (6 bases). The germline gives CDR1 LGHNT, CDR2 FRNRAP. The CDR3 has 15 amino acids. Trimming took 0 bases from V and 4 from J, leaving 12 bases between them. The CDR3, as DNA: TGTGCTAGTGGTTTGGTGAGGAGGGGGGGCACTGAAGCTTTCTTT. Translating it yields CASGLVRRGGTEAFF.

V gene TRBV10-2 combines with J gene TRBJ1-5, with 9 bases identical to TRBD1. This CDR3 has 14 amino acids. V shed 7 bases, J shed 4 bases, and the junction held 5 bases outside the gene matches. Germline assignment: CDR1 WSHSY and CDR2 SAAADI. The CDR3 region is CASTATGGNQPQHF. DNA for the CDR3: TGCGCCAGCACGGCGACAGGGGGAAATCAGCCCCAGCATTTT.

The V call is TRBV7-8, the J call TRBJ1-5, with unresolved D. CDR3 length equals 13 residues. V gave up 4 bases and J gave up 5 bases, with 9 bases separating them. CDR1 and CDR2 from the germline V gene are SGHVS and FQNEAQ. The CDR3 loop reads CASSSTRDQPQHF. CDR3 sequence (DNA): TGTGCCAGCAGCTCGACGAGAGATCAGCCCCAGCATTTT. Drawing the rest from reference TRBV7-8 and TRBJ1-5, the complete variable domain is GAGVSQSPRYKVAKRGQDVALRCDPISGHVSLFWYQQALGQGPEFLTYFQNEAQLDKSGLPSDRFFAERPEGSVSTLKIQRTQQEDSAVYLCASSSTRDQPQHFGDGTRLSIL.

The chain has TRBV7-2 and TRBJ2-1; D is unresolved. The CDR3 spans 14 residues. Trimming removed 1 base from V and 0 bases from J, with 4 bases in between. CDR1 SGHTA and CDR2 FQGNSA come from the germline V gene. CDR3: CASSLEVSYNEQFF. The CDR3 nucleotides are TGTGCCAGCAGCTTAGAGGTCTCCTACAATGAGCAGTTCTTC.

The chain is built from TRBV21-1 and TRBJ1-5; no DNA check was done on the table's D call, TRBD1. TRBV21-1 is labeled a pseudogene. The CDR3 covers 17 residues. The CDR3 loop reads CASSPLPGTVHNQPQHF. The CDR3, as DNA: TGTGCCAGCAGCCCACTACCGGGGACAGTGCACAATCAGCCCCAGCATTTT.

The chain uses TRBV5-4 and TRBJ2-6; D assignment may be TRBD1 or TRBD2 (5 bases each). Germline CDR1 and CDR2: SGHNT and YYREEE (reference sequence). Trimming took off 7 bases at V and 4 bases at J, with 21 bases between the two ends. The CDR3 extends over 17 amino acids. In nucleotides, the CDR3 is TGTGCCAGCTCTGTTCCAGTTGGGACGGCGGGGGCCAACGTCCTGACTTTC. The encoded protein is CASSVPVGTAGANVLTF.

V gene TRBV27 combines with J gene TRBJ2-7; D is ambiguous. CDR3 length: 13 residues. The V end lost 10 bases, the J end lost 0 bases, and 13 bases lay between the germline ends. Germline V gene sequence: CDR1 MNHEY, CDR2 SMNVEV (reference sequence). The CDR3, as DNA: TGTGCCACCTCCGGTGGTAGCTCCTACGAGCAGTACTTC. Encoded protein: CATSGGSSYEQYF.

The chain joins TRBV15 to TRBJ2-2; perhaps TRBD1 as D (6 bases). The CDR3 extends over 13 amino acids. CDR1 is LNHNV, CDR2 YYDKDF, per germline (reference sequence). V lost 10 bases, J lost 5 bases, and 14 bases lay in between. The CDR3 DNA reads as TGTGCCAGCCGACAGGCCGGTACCGGGGAGCTGTTTTTT. Translated: CASRQAGTGELFF. Full variable domain (remainder filled in from reference TRBV15 and TRBJ2-2): DAMVIQNPRYQVTQFGKPVTLSCSQTLNHNVMYWYQQKSSQAPKLLFHYYDKDFNNEADTPDNFQSRRPNTSFCFLDIRSPGLGDTAMYLCASRQAGTGELFFGEGSRLTVL.

This sequence joins TRBV6-5 and TRBJ2-7, with D tentatively TRBD2 (6 bases). The V end was cut by 0 bases, the J end by 2 bases, with 11 bases between. The CDR3 covers 15 residues. Germline CDR1 and CDR2: MNHEY and SVGAGI. CDR3: CASSYSGGGTYEQYF. CDR3 bases: TGTGCCAGCAGTTACTCGGGAGGCGGGACCTACGAGCAGTACTTC.

V gene TRBV7-9 combines with J gene TRBJ2-4, with a possible D match to TRBD2 (6 bases). V gave up 1 base and J gave up 8 bases, with 12 bases separating them. CDR3 size: 14 residues. The germline V gene has CDR1 SEHNR and CDR2 FQNEAQ (reference sequence). The CDR3 here is CASSLGGDGDIQYF. The DNA of the CDR3 is TGTGCCAGCAGCTTAGGCGGGGATGGGGACATTCAGTACTTC.

The rearrangement uses TRBV5-5 and TRBJ2-5; no clear D gene. The CDR3 is made up of 12 amino acids. Per germline, CDR1 SGHKS and CDR2 YYEKEE (reference sequence). Trimming took off 3 bases at V and 4 bases at J, with 7 bases between the two ends. In nucleotides, the CDR3 is TGTGCCAGCAGCTCCCTCGTAGAGACCCAGTACTTC. Its protein product is CASSSLVETQYF.

The chain joins TRBV19 to TRBJ1-1, with D unclear. Trimming removed 2 bases from V and 1 base from J, with 5 bases in between. The germline gives CDR1 LNHDA, CDR2 SQIVND (reference sequence). CDR3 length: 13 amino acids. The chain's CDR3 is CASSINGNTEAFF. CDR3 nucleotide sequence: TGTGCCAGTAGTATAAATGGGAACACTGAAGCTTTCTTT. The complete variable domain, with remaining parts taken from reference TRBV19 and TRBJ1-1, reads DGGITQSPKYLFRKEGQNVTLSCEQNLNHDAMYWYRQDPGQGLRLIYYSQIVNDFQKGDIAEGYSVSREKKESFPLTVTSAQKNPTAFYLCASSINGNTEAFFGQGTRLTVV.

This rearrangement joins TRBV12-5 to TRBJ2-3, with a tentative D call TRBD1 (6 bases). The CDR3 totals 13 residues. Germline CDR1 LGHNT, CDR2 FRNRAP. V dropped 2 bases and J dropped 12 bases, with 15 bases sitting between them. CDR3 coding DNA: TGTGCTAGTGGTTTGCTGCCGGGACATGGCCAGTATTTT. The encoded protein is CASGLLPGHGQYF.

The CDR3 protein is CASSLPGNEQYF. CDR3 coding DNA: TGTGCCAGCAGCTTACCAGGTAACGAGCAGTACTTC. This sequence joins TRBV7-9 and TRBJ2-7; D remains ambiguous. Germline V gene data show CDR1 as SEHNR and CDR2 as FQNEAQ (reference sequence). V shed 2 bases and J shed 5 bases, with 7 bases lying between them. The CDR3 covers 12 residues.

The genes are TRBV2 and TRBJ1-1; D not certain. Germline values: CDR1 SNHLY, CDR2 FYNNEI. Trimming took 7 bases from V and 4 from J, leaving 7 bases between them. This CDR3 is 11 amino acids long. CDR3 sequence: CASKGGTEAFF. The CDR3 DNA is TGTGCCAGCAAGGGTGGCACTGAAGCTTTCTTT.

The genes are TRBV7-8 and TRBJ1-2; D perhaps matches TRBD1 (5 bases). Germline lookup yields CDR1 SGHVS and CDR2 FQNEAQ. The length of the CDR3 is 16 residues. Trimming left V 5 bases short and J 3 bases short, with 19 bases between. The CDR3 nucleotides are TGTGCCAGCAGCATCGACAGATTGAACCCCGACTATGGCTACACCTTC. This translates into CASSIDRLNPDYGYTF. Full variable domain (missing parts from reference TRBV7-8 and TRBJ1-2): GAGVSQSPRYKVAKRGQDVALRCDPISGHVSLFWYQQALGQGPEFLTYFQNEAQLDKSGLPSDRFFAERPEGSVSTLKIQRTQQEDSAVYLCASSIDRLNPDYGYTFGSGTRLTVV.

In this sample, this clone turned up once. The CDR3 sequence is CASSEYTDTEAFF. CDR3 sequence (DNA): TGTGCCAGCAGTGAATATACGGACACTGAAGCTTTCTTT. The rearrangement joins TRBV6-1 to TRBJ1-1; unclear D gene. CDR1 MNHNS and CDR2 SASEGT come from the germline V gene. Trimming took 2 bases from V and 3 from J, leaving 7 bases between them. The CDR3 extends over 13 amino acids.

The chain has TRBV6-1 and TRBJ2-7; D is perhaps TRBD1 (6 bases). Trimming removed 4 bases from V and 0 bases from J, with 10 bases in between. The CDR3 extends over 14 amino acids. Germline CDR1 is MNHNS and CDR2 is SASEGT. The CDR3 loop is CASSGKGGSYEQYF. As DNA, the CDR3 is TGTGCCAGCAGTGGGAAAGGGGGCTCCTACGAGCAGTACTTC.

The chain joins TRBV5-1 to TRBJ2-3; 9 bases are a match to TRBD2. Germline V gives CDR1 SGHRS, CDR2 YFSETQ. The CDR3 length is 14 residues. The junction had 4 bases not matched to a gene; V was cut back by 2 bases and J by 6 bases. This CDR3 is CASSFGLAKDTQYF. As DNA, the CDR3 is TGCGCCAGCAGCTTTGGACTAGCGAAGGATACGCAGTATTTT. Supplemented by reference TRBV5-1 and TRBJ2-3, the full variable domain reads KAGVTQTPRYLIKTRGQQVTLSCSPISGHRSVSWYQQTPGQGLQFLFEYFSETQRNKGNFPGRFSGRQFSNSRSEMNVSTLELGDSALYLCASSFGLAKDTQYFGPGTRLTVL.

This sequence joins TRBV7-9 and TRBJ2-7, with D unresolved. Germline V gives CDR1 SEHNR, CDR2 FQNEAQ (reference sequence). The V end was cut by 3 bases, the J end by 6 bases, with 9 bases between. The CDR3 is 12 residues long. CDR3 sequence reads: CASSFEAVEQYF. The CDR3 region has the DNA TGTGCCAGCAGCTTTGAGGCTGTCGAGCAGTACTTC.

The CDR3 here is CASSLAPSTGEAFF. The CDR3 region has the DNA TGTGCCAGCAGCTTAGCGCCCTCGACGGGTGAAGCTTTCTTT. The V gene is TRBV7-8, the J gene TRBJ1-1; D is uncertain. CDR1 is SGHVS and CDR2 is FQNEAQ in the germline V gene. V lost 0 bases and J lost 7, with 12 bases in between. CDR3 size: 14 residues.

The chain joins TRBV18 to TRBJ2-2, with D unresolved. V lost 3 bases to trimming and J lost 8 bases, with 7 bases between them. Germline loops: CDR1 KGHSH, CDR2 LQKENI. The CDR3 covers 12 residues. The CDR3 protein is CASSPDRGELFF. CDR3 nucleotide sequence: TGTGCCAGCTCACCGGATCGGGGGGAGCTGTTTTTT.

V and J are TRBV9 and TRBJ1-1; TRBD1 might be the D (5 bases). Germline V gene data show CDR1 as SGDLS and CDR2 as YYNGEE. Trimming pared 0 bases from V and 8 bases from J, leaving 20 bases between. This CDR3 comprises 16 residues. CDR3 in amino acids: CASSVDGAPPVQEAFF. CDR3 bases: TGTGCCAGCAGCGTAGACGGGGCGCCGCCGGTACAGGAAGCTTTCTTT.

The table lists this clone with a few counts. The chain couples TRBV6-6 to TRBJ2-4; D may correspond to TRBD1 or TRBD2 (5 bases each). The CDR3 has 11 amino acids. The germline V gene encodes CDR1 MNHNY and CDR2 SVGAGI (reference sequence). Trimming shortened V by 7 bases and J by 6 bases, and 7 bases separated the two germline ends. For the CDR3, the DNA is TGTGCCAGCACAGGGAGAAACATTCAGTACTTC. It translates to CASTGRNIQYF.

The V call is TRBV5-1, the J call TRBJ1-1, with D perhaps TRBD1 (5 bases). Germline loops: CDR1 SGHRS, CDR2 YFSETQ. The CDR3 length is 16 residues. Trimming took off 0 bases at V and 1 base at J, with 13 bases between the two ends. Here the CDR3 DNA reads TGCGCCAGCAGCTTGGCGGCTTTGGGGGGGAACACTGAAGCTTTCTTT. Amino acids: CASSLAALGGNTEAFF.